These 32 T cell receptor beta chains share one sample of origin, sequenced in a study of regulatory T cells in long-lasting Graves disease. Building of the TCR beta libraries involved iRepertoire HTBI primers and Arm-PCR of CDR3 regions. One entry per CDR3 protein results from TCRdb running MiXCR on the multiplex PCR reads. The table has under 450,000 distinct CDR3 sequences, about a sixth seen once; the top ten hold roughly 21%. Time point here: newly diagnosed GD, antithyroid drugs for less than 3 months. The TCR library was prepared using RNA isolated from PBMCs. The same sample was also used in a study of T cells in Graves' hyperthyroidism and ophthalmopathy.

Sequenced material: peripheral blood mononuclear cells (PBMCs), taken at new diagnosis, from a patient treated with antithyroid drugs. The receptors were gathered from a woman between 18 and 30 years old with Graves disease.

Many counts were recorded for this clonotype. The CDR3 is CASSYEGGALNEQFF. Here the CDR3 DNA reads TGTGCCAGCAGTTACGAAGGGGGCGCGCTAAATGAGCAGTTCTTC. The chain couples TRBV28 to TRBJ2-1; 7 positions agree with TRBD1. Germline-derived CDR1 and CDR2 are MDHEN and SYDVKM. The CDR3 totals 15 residues. The V and J ends lost 4 bases and 7 bases, in that order; junction bases with no gene match: 10.

This clonotype was detected ten times or more. The DNA for the CDR3 is TGCAGTGCTAGTGACTTCCTCTCCTACGAGCAGTACTTC. It translates to CSASDFLSYEQYF. V and J are TRBV20-1 and TRBJ2-7, with D hard to call. V lost 3 bases and J 0 bases, leaving 9 bases between the germline ends. The CDR3 contains 13 residues. Germline V CDR1 and CDR2: DFQATT, SNEGSKA (reference sequence).

The chain employs TRBV20-1 and TRBJ2-1; the match to TRBD2 covers 11 bases. The CDR3 is made up of 15 amino acids. The V and J ends lost 1 base and 8 bases, in that order; junction bases with no gene match: 7. The germline V gene has CDR1 DFQATT and CDR2 SNEGSKA (reference sequence). The CDR3 sequence: CSARAGSGGADEQFF. DNA for the CDR3: TGCAGTGCTAGAGCGGGTAGCGGGGGGGCCGATGAGCAGTTCTTC.

This clonotype showed up just a few times. This chain joins TRBV9 and TRBJ2-7; 15 nucleotides agree with TRBD2. Trimming cost V 2 bases and J 4 bases; bases outside gene matches: 4. Germline values: CDR1 SGDLS, CDR2 YYNGEE. CDR3 length: 16 residues. Here the CDR3 DNA reads TGTGCCAGCAGCGTTGGGACTAGCGGGAGGAGATACGAGCAGTACTTC. Residues: CASSVGTSGRRYEQYF.

V usage is TRBV29-1 and J usage is TRBJ2-1; 10 positions agree with TRBD2. Germline assignment: CDR1 SQVTM and CDR2 ANQGSEA. The CDR3 has 14 residues. V lost 6 bases and J lost 9; bases outside the gene matches: 11. The CDR3 loop is CSVNVAGGGGEQFF. In DNA, the CDR3 is TGCAGCGTGAACGTAGCGGGAGGCGGGGGTGAGCAGTTCTTC.

Only a few counts were recorded for this clonotype. The CDR3 nucleotides are TGTGCCAGCAGCTTAGTACGCTGGGACTCTGGGGCCAACGTCCTGACTTTC. It is translated as CASSLVRWDSGANVLTF. The chain is built from TRBV7-3 and TRBJ2-6; D gene uncertain. The CDR3 runs to 17 residues. Trimming took off 2 bases at V and 0 bases at J, with 11 bases between the two ends. Germline CDR1 is SGHTA and CDR2 is FQGTGA.

This chain joins TRBV7-3 and TRBJ2-3; 10 bases agree with TRBD1. The CDR3 has 15 residues. Per the germline V gene, CDR1 is SGHTA and CDR2 is FQGTGA. V lost 3 bases and J lost 3; bases outside the gene matches: 3. In DNA, the CDR3 is TGTGCCAGCAGCTTCGGGACAGGGGAAACAGATACGCAGTATTTT. Protein sequence: CASSFGTGETDTQYF.

With respect to this clonotype: Since a far larger clone is one base different, this is likely a read error. The rearrangement joins TRBV7-2 to TRBJ2-3; TRBD2 matches at 8 bases. With the DNA end fitting TRBJ2-5 better, the J assignment may be wrong. The CDR3 length is 14 residues. Germline V lookup: CDR1 SGHTA, CDR2 FQGNSA. CDR3: CASSSGVTGWTQYF. CDR3 bases: TGTGCCAGCAGTAGCGGGGTCACGGGGTGGACCCAGTACTTC.

In its sample, this clonotype was seen many times. V is TRBV18 and J is TRBJ2-4; possible D gene TRBD2, 5 bases. With 6 bases removed from V and 9 bases from J, the gap between germline ends came to 15 bases. Per the germline V gene, CDR1 is KGHSH and CDR2 is LQKENI. This CDR3 spans 13 amino acids. In DNA, the CDR3 is TGTGCCAGCTCCGGCTCTGGGAGTATCATTCAGTACTTC. Protein product: CASSGSGSIIQYF.

This clonotype was observed many times. V and J are TRBV18 and TRBJ2-6; 8 bases match TRBD1. CDR1 and CDR2 from the germline V gene are KGHSH and LQKENI. Losses at the gene ends were 0 bases for V and 1 base for J; bases not matched to a gene: 5. CDR3 length equals 18 residues. CDR3 protein: CASSPPGRGLSGANVLTF. The CDR3 DNA follows: TGTGCCAGCTCACCACCGGGCAGGGGGCTGTCTGGGGCCAACGTCCTGACTTTC.

This clonotype was picked up a small number of times. The rearrangement joins TRBV28 to TRBJ1-2; D may be TRBD1 (5 bases). Per the germline V gene, CDR1 is MDHEN and CDR2 is SYDVKM. The CDR3 totals 14 residues. V lost 5 bases, J lost 5 bases, and 15 bases lay in between. The CDR3 sequence is CASSEAGGDYGYTF. The CDR3 bases are TGTGCCAGCAGTGAGGCTGGGGGAGATTATGGCTACACCTTC.

This clonotype appeared a single time. The chain is built from TRBV6-2 or TRBV6-3 and TRBJ2-7, with TRBD1 identical over 7 bases. CDR1 MNHEY and CDR2 SVGEGT come from the germline V gene. J was trimmed by 2 bases and V by 3 bases; bases with no gene match: 13. The CDR3 has 17 residues. The CDR3 reads CASSYSLPRQGPYEQYF. CDR3 DNA: TGTGCCAGCAGTTATTCCCTCCCTCGACAGGGACCCTACGAGCAGTACTTC.

This clonotype showed up many times. The V call is TRBV18, the J call TRBJ2-5; TRBD2 matches at 7 bases. Germline values: CDR1 KGHSH, CDR2 LQKENI. Trimming removed 8 bases from V and 4 bases from J; junction bases left unmatched: 13. The CDR3 runs 15 residues. The CDR3 DNA reads TGTGCCAGCGCGCCTATGCGGGAGAGTCGAGAGACCCAGTACTTC. It codes for CASAPMRESRETQYF.

The gene calls are TRBV11-2 and TRBJ2-1; 12 bases fit TRBD2. The CDR3 totals 16 residues. With V trimmed by 3 bases and J by 7 bases, 7 bases remained unmatched. Per germline, CDR1 SGHAT and CDR2 FQNNGV. CDR3 nucleotides: TGTGCCAGCAGCTTTTCCACGCTAGCGGGGGGGAATGAGCAGTTCTTC. Amino acid sequence: CASSFSTLAGGNEQFF. The full variable domain, with the rest looked up from reference TRBV11-2 and TRBJ2-1, is EAGVAQSPRYKIIEKRQSVAFWCNPISGHATLYWYQQILGQGPKLLIQFQNNGVVDDSQLPKDRFSAERLKGVDSTLKIQPAKLEDSAVYLCASSFSTLAGGNEQFFGPGTRLTVL.

Worth noting for this clonotype: One base separates it from a far larger clone, so it is likely a read error. No conserved phenylalanine or tryptophan is present at the end of the CDR3, so a read error is the likely explanation. The J gene is TRBJ1-2, the V gene TRBV11-3; D possibly corresponds to TRBD1 (6 bases). The CDR3 runs to 14 residues. Deletions cut 1 base from V and 4 bases from J, with 10 bases between. Germline V gene lookup returns CDR1 SGHNT and CDR2 YENEEA. In DNA, the CDR3 is TGTGCCAGCAGCTTAGTACAGGGCAGCTATGGCTACACCCTC. Its translation: CASSLVQGSYGYTL.

In its sample, this clonotype was seen many times. The chain is built from TRBV30 and TRBJ1-4; a possible D gene is TRBD1 (5 bases). V was clipped by 1 base and J by 5 bases, with 11 bases between them. There are 14 residues in the CDR3. The germline gives CDR1 GTSNPN, CDR2 SVGIG (reference sequence). The CDR3 spells CAWSAGTANEKLFF. The CDR3 DNA reads as TGTGCCTGGAGTGCTGGGACCGCGAATGAAAAACTGTTTTTT. Full variable domain (outside the CDR3, taken from reference TRBV30 and TRBJ1-4): SQTIHQWPATLVQPVGSPLSLECTVEGTSNPNLYWYRQAAGRGLQLLFYSVGIGQISSEVPQNLSASRPQDRQFILSSKKLLLSDSGFYLCAWSAGTANEKLFFGSGTQLSVL.

This clonotype was recorded at least ten times. The chain is built from TRBV5-1 and TRBJ2-3; D not resolved. Trimming cost V 4 bases and J 0 bases, with 6 bases left between them. The CDR3 loop spans 13 amino acids. Per the germline V gene, CDR1 is SGHRS and CDR2 is YFSETQ. The CDR3 region has the DNA TGCGCCAGCAGCATGTCTAGCACAGATACGCAGTATTTT. This codes for CASSMSSTDTQYF.

This clonotype was detected only a few times. The chain couples TRBV6-1 to TRBJ1-2; D is uncertain. CDR3 length: 14 residues. V lost 6 bases and J 2 bases, leaving 13 bases between the germline ends. Germline CDR1 MNHNS, CDR2 SASEGT. CDR3 nucleotides: TGTGCCAGCAGCCGAGGTACCGCGAACTATGGCTACACCTTC. Amino acids: CASSRGTANYGYTF.

This chain uses TRBV5-1 with TRBJ1-2; D is unclear. Germline values: CDR1 SGHRS, CDR2 YFSETQ. This CDR3 is 15 amino acids long. V was trimmed by 2 bases and J by 0 bases, leaving 11 bases between them. The CDR3 spells CASSFDRPTNYGYTF. For the CDR3, the DNA is TGCGCCAGCAGCTTTGACCGCCCCACTAACTATGGCTACACCTTC.

In this sample, this clonotype turned up once. This is likely an artifact of a read error, given a far larger clone one base away. The chain recombines TRBV5-8 with TRBJ2-7; 10 bases agree with TRBD1. This CDR3 comprises 14 residues. Germline lookup yields CDR1 SGHTS and CDR2 YDEGEE. This CDR3 is CASKPGQGSLEQHF. The CDR3 coding sequence is TGTGCCAGCAAACCGGGACAGGGGAGCCTCGAGCAGCACTTC.

V usage is TRBV19 and J usage is TRBJ2-3; no clear D. Germline V lookup: CDR1 LNHDA, CDR2 SQIVND (reference sequence). V shed 3 bases and J shed 8 bases, with 6 bases lying between them. The CDR3 spans 11 residues. CDR3 sequence reads: CASSMDFTQYF. The CDR3 DNA reads TGTGCCAGTAGTATGGATTTTACGCAGTATTTT.

The rearrangement links TRBV10-3 to TRBJ1-5, with 7 nucleotides matching TRBD1. Germline V lookup: CDR1 ENHRY, CDR2 SYGVKD. The ends lost 6 bases at V and 1 base at J; junction bases unmatched: 3. The CDR3 is 14 amino acids. CDR3 amino acids: CAISPGGSNQPQHF. The CDR3, as DNA: TGTGCCATCAGCCCAGGGGGGAGCAATCAGCCCCAGCATTTT.

This clonotype was observed many times. V usage is TRBV20-1 and J usage is TRBJ1-1; D gene unclear. CDR1 is DFQATT, CDR2 SNEGSKA, per germline (reference sequence). The CDR3 length is 12 residues. Deletions cut 3 bases from V and 3 bases from J, with 8 bases between. The DNA of the CDR3 is TGCAGTGCTAGCGGTAGTTACACTGAAGCTTTCTTT. Residues: CSASGSYTEAFF.

Ten or more counts support this clonotype. The rearrangement links TRBV7-8 to TRBJ2-5, with D uncertain. Germline CDR1 SGHVS, CDR2 FQNEAQ. The CDR3 sequence is 13 residues long. Between the trimmed V and J ends, which lost 6 bases and 1 base, there was a span of 9 bases. The CDR3 sequence: CASSEASQETQYF. The CDR3 DNA reads TGTGCCAGCAGTGAGGCCAGCCAAGAGACCCAGTACTTC.

This clonotype came up many times. This sequence joins TRBV5-5 and TRBJ1-4, with unresolved D. CDR1 and CDR2 from the germline V gene are SGHKS and YYEKEE (reference sequence). With 7 bases removed from V and 8 bases from J, the gap between germline ends came to 12 bases. The CDR3 sequence is 12 residues long. CDR3 nucleotides: TGTGCCAGCCGAGGTCTCGGCGAAAAACTGTTTTTT. Translated: CASRGLGEKLFF.

This clonotype was recorded many times. The chain has TRBV18 and TRBJ2-7; a possible D gene is TRBD2 (5 bases). CDR1 is KGHSH, CDR2 LQKENI, per germline. This CDR3 contains 13 residues. V was trimmed by 4 bases and J by 6 bases, leaving 13 bases between them. In DNA form, the CDR3 reads TGTGCCAGCTCACAAGACCCTGCGGGCGAGCAGTACTTC. Its translation: CASSQDPAGEQYF.

The chain employs TRBV30 and TRBJ2-7; 7 positions match TRBD2. Germline V CDR1 and CDR2: GTSNPN, SVGIG (reference sequence). The CDR3 is 15 amino acids. With V trimmed by 2 bases and J by 1 base, 8 bases remained unmatched. The CDR3 sequence is CAWSPRGVRSYEQYF. DNA of the CDR3: TGTGCCTGGAGTCCCCGGGGGGTACGATCCTACGAGCAGTACTTC.

A few counts support this clonotype. The chain uses TRBV3-1 and TRBJ1-3; D gene unclear. In germline, CDR1 is LGHDT, CDR2 YNNKEL (reference sequence). Between the trimmed V and J ends, which lost 1 base and 3 bases, there was a span of 13 bases. The CDR3 sequence is 16 residues long. The CDR3 region is CASSQGRSVVGNTIYF. The CDR3 DNA reads TGTGCCAGCAGCCAAGGCCGTTCGGTAGTTGGAAACACCATATATTTT.

This clonotype was observed many times. V is TRBV6-1 and J is TRBJ1-5, with no clear D. CDR3 length: 13 amino acids. V was pared by 3 bases and J by 6 bases, with 9 bases between. Germline V CDR1 and CDR2: MNHNS, SASEGT. CDR3 sequence reads: CASSESGVQPQHF. DNA for the CDR3: TGTGCCAGCAGTGAGTCTGGGGTTCAGCCCCAGCATTTT.

This clonotype was seen repeatedly, ten times or more. The chain joins TRBV7-9 to TRBJ2-5, with D possibly matching TRBD2 (6 bases). CDR1 and CDR2 (germline): SEHNR, FQNEAQ (reference sequence). Between the trimmed V and J ends, which lost 5 bases and 0 bases, there was a span of 10 bases. CDR3 length equals 14 residues. CDR3 amino acids: CASSLGTHQETQYF. For the CDR3, the DNA is TGTGCCAGCAGCCTCGGGACTCACCAAGAGACCCAGTACTTC.

This clonotype was detected ten times or more. The rearrangement links TRBV5-1 to TRBJ2-1, with no clear D. Germline V gene data show CDR1 as SGHRS and CDR2 as YFSETQ. The CDR3 runs 13 residues. Trimming took off 0 bases at V and 10 bases at J, with 11 bases between the two ends. DNA for the CDR3: TGCGCCAGCAGCTTGGGAAGGTGGGAAGAGCAGTTCTTC. It encodes CASSLGRWEEQFF.

The V and J genes are TRBV20-1 and TRBJ1-4, with TRBD1 matching 9 bases. V trimming: 6 bases; J trimming: 7 bases; junction bases outside the gene matches: 6. Germline V gene data show CDR1 as DFQATT and CDR2 as SNEGSKA (reference sequence). This CDR3 is 13 amino acids long. The CDR3 nucleotides are TGCAGTGCCCTGGACAGGGGAGCTGAAAAACTGTTTTTT. Protein sequence: CSALDRGAEKLFF.